Many counts were recorded for the clone carrying this T cell receptor (beta chain). These data are taken from a study of molecular identifiers for immune sequencing clone quantification. Each CDR3 protein gets one entry after TCRdb re-called the PCR reads with MiXCR. The table lists under 15,000 distinct CDR3 sequences, roughly 15% of them singletons. The CDR3 has 14 residues. Germline V CDR1 and CDR2: SGHVS, FNYEAQ. V dropped 3 bases and J dropped 2; count of bases not matched to a gene: 2. The receptor comes from a human donor in good health. Some libraries in this study had Jurkat cell RNA spiked in. The source material was naive CD8+ T cells from blood, with Jurkat cell RNA spiked in. The subset is: FACS-sorted CD8+CD4-CCR7+CD45RA+ naive T cells. The chain employs TRBV7-6 and TRBJ1-1; 8 bases line up with TRBD1. CDR3 protein: CASSLDRVNTEAFF. The CDR3 DNA is TGTGCCAGCAGCTTGGACAGGGTAAACACTGAAGCTTTCTTT.